One sample yielded the 2 T cell receptor beta chains listed below, sequenced in a study of blood T cell repertoires in COVID-19 (dated by TCRdb to about 2020). The library came from the immunoSEQ multiplex PCR assay. TCRdb took this table from immuneACCESS and kept in-frame rearrangements with V and J called. Such tables lack part of the clones; where checked against another copy, unresolved V genes explain under half of the gap, and the rest is unexplained. The sample contains 200,000 to 250,000 clones, roughly 85% of them found a single time. The top ten clonotypes cover 3.5% to 4% of the sample. Source material: peripheral blood. These TCRs come from a woman of 80 years or more with acute or convalescent COVID-19.

The CDR3 region is CASSYRGVGGYTF. In DNA form, the CDR3 reads TGTGCCAGCAGTTACCGCGGGGTGGGAGGCTACACCTTC. This rearrangement joins TRBV6-6 to TRBJ1-2, with D unresolved. Between the trimmed V and J ends, which lost 2 bases and 8 bases, there was a span of 12 bases. Germline lookup yields CDR1 MNHNY and CDR2 SVGAGI (reference sequence). The CDR3 extends over 13 amino acids.

The V and J genes are TRBV7-8 and TRBJ1-1; D remains unclear. Trimming took 5 bases from V and 3 from J, leaving 10 bases between them. The CDR3 sequence is 13 residues long. CDR1 SGHVS and CDR2 FQNEAQ come from the germline V gene. The CDR3 nucleotides are TGTGCCAGCAGCCGAGGCGGGCACACTGAAGCTTTCTTT. It is translated as CASSRGGHTEAFF.